Sequencing of this TCR beta chain was carried out in a study of blood T cell repertoires in COVID-19. Study in general: Sites across the United States, Italy and Spain contributed samples from acute and convalescent COVID-19. PBMCs, B-cell-depleted T cells, or T cells were the source of the cDNA or gDNA that made up the material.

Original handling: Nucleated cell counts were estimated from reference gene primer amplification. Some clones are missing from TCRdb's copy, which holds only in-frame ones; the method was immunoSEQ multiplex PCR. From that table come the V and J calls and clone size; the DNA was used to work out D and trimming. Here the sample spans about 270,000 clones, approximately 86% being singletons. This clone was seen more than once but under ten times. The receptor comes from a man aged 40-49 years with active or convalescent COVID-19. Sequences were obtained from peripheral blood.

CDR3: CASSTISGGYTEAFF. CDR3 DNA sequence: TGTGCCAGTAGTACCATATCGGGGGGCTACACTGAAGCTTTCTTT. J is TRBJ1-1 and V is TRBV19, with D possibly TRBD1 on 6 matching bases. The V gene lost 4 bases and the J gene lost 3 bases, with 15 bases spanning the gap. The V gene's germline CDR1 is LNHDA and CDR2 SQIVND (reference sequence). The CDR3 sequence is 15 residues long.